The sequence of this TCR beta chain was determined in a study of PD-1 blockade in mismatch repair-deficient tumors. Study-wide background: Patients had roughly twelve mismatch repair-deficient cancer types, all previously treated and progressing. General study findings and limits: After pembrolizumab, tumor-resident clones rose rapidly, then generally contracted before radiologic responses.

Note on this clone: Antigen specificity is unknown.

The CDR3 totals 14 residues. Germline V gives CDR1 LNHNV, CDR2 YYDKDF (reference sequence). Trimming took 5 bases from V and 6 from J, leaving 17 bases between them. The TCR-sequenced patients were a few responders to pembrolizumab. Assay used: immunoSEQ multiplex PCR; TCRdb lists only in-frame clones, some missing. The profile shows tens of thousands of clones, roughly 83% of them singletons. This TCR came from an adult with mismatch repair-deficient cancer. This chain links TRBV15 with TRBJ2-7; D is perhaps TRBD2 (5 bases). The sequenced sample was PBMCs, obtained before pembrolizumab treatment. The chain's CDR3 is CATSPNGVSGEQYF. CDR3 in DNA: TGTGCCACCAGCCCAAACGGGGTGTCCGGCGAGCAGTACTTC.